These T cell receptor beta chains were read from a single sample in a study of Graves' ophthalmopathy and Graves' hyperthyroidism. MiXCR, applied by TCRdb to the multiplex PCR reads, yields one record per CDR3 protein. Here the sample spans 900,000 to 1,200,000 distinct CDR3 sequences, 36% being singletons. Sequenced material: peripheral blood or thyroid tissue (not recorded which). Receptors originate from an adult man with Graves' hyperthyroidism. Both conserved end residues are part of each CDR3. D genes are given only for firm matches. Expanded clones are given a class, and other clones once, few, many or no size at all.

j_gene,d_gene,v_gene,abundance,CDR3aa,CDR3nt
TRBJ2-7,-,TRBV14,many,CASSQRIQGRDEQYF,TGTGCCAGCAGCCAAAGGATTCAGGGTCGGGACGAGCAGTACTTC
TRBJ2-7,-,TRBV7-8,-,CASTDPSAYEQYF,TGTGCCAGCACCGATCCCAGCGCCTACGAGCAGTACTTC
TRBJ2-2,-,TRBV7-2,-,CASSFSRRLNTGELFF,TGTGCCAGCAGCTTTAGCAGGCGATTGAACACCGGGGAGCTGTTTTTT
TRBJ2-7,TRBD1,TRBV7-2,many,CASSTRDRVNEQYF,TGTGCCAGCAGCACCCGGGACAGGGTCAACGAGCAGTACTTC
TRBJ2-7,TRBD1,TRBV29-1,many,CSVNTGTGAYEQYF,TGCAGCGTGAATACCGGGACAGGGGCCTACGAGCAGTACTTC
TRBJ1-1,-,TRBV20-1,many,CSARAPGLNTEAFF,TGCAGTGCTAGAGCCCCGGGACTTAACACTGAAGCTTTCTTT
TRBJ1-5,TRBD1,TRBV25-1,-,CASSEGVGGWQPQHF,TGTGCCAGCAGTGAAGGGGTAGGGGGCTGGCAGCCCCAGCATTTT
TRBJ2-2,-,TRBV3-1,few,CASRHRVPGELFF,TGTGCCAGCAGGCACAGGGTCCCCGGGGAGCTGTTTTTT
TRBJ2-5,-,TRBV6-5,many,CASSYGTSRQTQYF,TGTGCCAGCAGTTATGGCACTAGTAGGCAGACCCAGTACTTC
TRBJ1-4,-,TRBV7-2,-,CASSLAGTPNEKLFF,TGTGCCAGCAGCTTAGCCGGGACGCCAAATGAAAAACTGTTTTTT
TRBJ1-6,-,TRBV6-1,many,CASSEKARHSPLHF,TGTGCCAGCAGTGAAAAGGCTCGGCATTCACCCCTCCACTTT
TRBJ1-6,-,TRBV2,-,CASREDGGGRSPLHF,TGTGCCAGCAGGGAAGATGGGGGGGGTCGATCACCCCTCCACTTT
TRBJ1-1,-,TRBV10-3,-,CASSPPARGSNGAFF,TGTGCCAGCAGCCCACCAGCCAGAGGCTCGAATGGAGCTTTCTTT
TRBJ2-7,-,TRBV7-9,-,CASRPDREDEQYF,TGTGCCAGCAGACCTGACAGGGAGGACGAGCAGTACTTC
TRBJ2-5,-,TRBV7-2,-,CASSLWADQETQYF,TGTGCCAGCAGCTTATGGGCGGATCAAGAGACCCAGTACTTC
TRBJ2-6,-,TRBV7-9,many,CASSFTNPSSGANVLTF,TGTGCCAGCAGCTTCACGAACCCTTCCTCTGGGGCCAACGTCCTGACTTTC
TRBJ1-1,-,TRBV20-1,-,CSAPRGGMNTEAFF,TGCAGTGCGCCCCGGGGGGGTATGAACACTGAAGCTTTCTTT
TRBJ1-4,TRBD1,TRBV11-2,-,CASSLTGGMGKLFF,TGTGCCAGCAGCTTGACAGGGGGCATGGGAAAACTGTTTTTT
TRBJ2-7,-,TRBV19,-,CASSMGHRQDTYEQYF,TGTGCCAGTAGTATGGGCCACCGACAGGATACTTACGAGCAGTACTTC
TRBJ1-4,-,TRBV20-1,few,CSAFRSGSPKLFF,TGCAGTGCTTTTCGATCCGGGTCCCCAAAACTGTTTTTT
TRBJ2-7,-,TRBV29-1,-,CSRGGPYEQYF,TGCAGTCGCGGTGGCCCCTACGAGCAGTACTTC
TRBJ2-7,TRBD1,TRBV7-9,-,CASSPGTGAFEQYF,TGTGCCAGCAGTCCCGGGACAGGGGCGTTCGAGCAGTACTTC
TRBJ2-5,-,TRBV11-2,-,CASSRGAVETQYF,TGTGCCAGCAGCCGCGGGGCCGTGGAGACCCAGTACTTC
TRBJ1-5,-,TRBV25-1,-,CASKGQITGELFFGDSNQPQHF,-
TRBJ2-7,TRBD2,TRBV20-1,many,CSASSGGTYEQYF,TGCAGTGCTAGTAGCGGGGGCACCTACGAGCAGTACTTC
TRBJ1-1,-,TRBV7-2,-,CASSFSQVTEAFF,TGTGCCAGCAGCTTCTCACAGGTAACTGAAGCTTTCTTT
TRBJ1-5,-,TRBV2,once,CASRRQVGQPQHF,TGTGCCAGCAGAAGACAGGTTGGCCAGCCCCAGCATTTT
TRBJ2-7,-,TRBV7-2,-,CASSLTLRPTPNEQYF,TGTGCCAGCAGCCTAACGTTGAGACCGACACCTAACGAGCAGTACTTC
TRBJ1-1,-,TRBV15,-,CATSSEGGDWNTEAFF,TGTGCCACCAGCAGCGAGGGGGGGGACTGGAACACTGAAGCTTTCTTT